A single sample gave rise to the 25 T cell receptor beta chains below, sequenced in a study of cytomegalovirus exposure and HLA in healthy donors. The method was immunoSEQ multiplex PCR; TCRdb's version includes in-frame clones alone and lacks a portion of them. This table has about 250,000 clones, about 90% appearing once. Sequencing was carried out using PBMCs. The receptors stem from a man younger than 35 in good health and CMV-seropositive.

The chain carries TRBV4-1 and TRBJ2-2; weak D call: TRBD1 (5 bases). This CDR3 has 13 amino acids. The V gene lost 4 bases and the J gene lost 5 bases, with 8 bases spanning the gap. CDR1 MGHRA and CDR2 YSYEKL come from the germline V gene. The CDR3: CASSLTVTGELFF. Here the CDR3 DNA reads TGCGCCAGCAGCCTGACAGTAACCGGGGAGCTGTTTTTT.

The V gene is TRBV27, the J gene TRBJ2-7; the match to TRBD1 covers 8 bases. V lost 7 bases and J lost 0; bases outside the gene matches: 5. CDR1 and CDR2 (germline): MNHEY, SMNVEV (reference sequence). The CDR3 contains 14 residues. The CDR3 loop is CASTLDRDSYEQYF. As DNA, the CDR3 is TGTGCCAGCACTTTGGACAGGGACTCCTACGAGCAGTACTTC.

The chain recombines TRBV6-5 with TRBJ1-1, with D perhaps TRBD1 (5 bases). V was trimmed by 4 bases and J by 4 bases, leaving 10 bases between them. Germline values: CDR1 MNHEY, CDR2 SVGAGI. The CDR3 totals 13 residues. CDR3 DNA sequence: TGTGCCAGCAGTTTCCCAGGGAGCACTGAAGCTTTCTTT. Its translation is CASSFPGSTEAFF.

The chain uses TRBV5-6 and TRBJ2-7, with 10 positions matching TRBD2. The CDR3 is made up of 15 amino acids. Trimming cost V 3 bases and J 3 bases; bases outside gene matches: 6. Germline V CDR1 and CDR2: SGHDT, YYEEEE. The CDR3 protein is CASSWFGLADYEQYF. Here the CDR3 DNA reads TGTGCCAGCAGCTGGTTCGGACTAGCGGACTACGAGCAGTACTTC.

This sequence joins TRBV7-2 and TRBJ2-5, with D possibly called TRBD1 or TRBD2 (5 bases each). Trimming pared 5 bases from V and 5 bases from J, leaving 15 bases between. The CDR3 sequence is 14 residues long. Germline V gene data show CDR1 as SGHTA and CDR2 as FQGNSA. The CDR3 loop is CASSPGRRYETQYF. CDR3 nucleotide sequence: TGTGCCAGCAGCCCGGGGCGGAGGTACGAGACCCAGTACTTC.

The chain is built from TRBV5-6 and TRBJ1-2; D not resolved. The CDR3 runs 14 residues. Germline V gives CDR1 SGHDT, CDR2 YYEEEE. Trimming removed 4 bases at V and 2 bases at J, with 12 bases between. The CDR3 sequence is CASSPVGGNYGYTF. In DNA, the CDR3 is TGTGCCAGCAGCCCCGTTGGCGGGAACTATGGCTACACCTTC.

This rearrangement joins TRBV6-5 to TRBJ2-7; D is perhaps TRBD1 (6 bases). The CDR3 loop spans 14 amino acids. The V gene lost 4 bases and the J gene lost 4 bases, with 14 bases spanning the gap. Germline CDR1 reads MNHEY; CDR2 reads SVGAGI. The CDR3 here is CASSSTGFGYEQYF. CDR3 nucleotides: TGTGCCAGCAGTTCTACAGGGTTTGGGTACGAGCAGTACTTC.

This chain uses TRBV28 with TRBJ2-7, with D hard to call. This CDR3 has 14 residues. The V gene lost 5 bases and the J gene lost 3 bases, with 14 bases spanning the gap. From germline, CDR1 is MDHEN and CDR2 SYDVKM. The CDR3 sequence is CASSENYRFYEQYF. For the CDR3, the DNA is TGTGCCAGCAGTGAGAACTACAGATTCTACGAGCAGTACTTC. The full variable domain, completed using reference TRBV28 and TRBJ2-7, is DVKVTQSSRYLVKRTGEKVFLECVQDMDHENMFWYRQDPGLGLRLIYFSYDVKMKEKGDIPEGYSVSREKKERFSLILESASTNQTSMYLCASSENYRFYEQYFGPGTRLTVT.

V is TRBV28 and J is TRBJ2-2; D is possibly TRBD1 (6 bases). V lost 1 base, J lost 7 bases, and 10 bases lay in between. This CDR3 comprises 14 residues. Per the germline V gene, CDR1 is MDHEN and CDR2 is SYDVKM. CDR3 loop: CASSLLGAGGELFF. CDR3 DNA: TGTGCCAGCAGTTTATTGGGGGCTGGCGGGGAGCTGTTTTTT.

Of note for this clone: An end of the junction does not agree with germline; a read error may underlie this. The gene calls are TRBV28 and TRBJ1-3, with TRBD1 matching 7 bases. Germline CDR1 is MDHEN and CDR2 is SYDVKM. CDR3 length equals 12 residues. The CDR3 loop is CASRGNRGLEDF. The CDR3 DNA reads TGTGCCAGCAGGGGAAACAGGGGCCTGGAAGATTTT.

Points on this clone: The sample has other DNA sequences that encode this CDR3 too. This rearrangement joins TRBV27 to TRBJ1-5; 9 bases are shared with TRBD1. Germline-derived CDR1 and CDR2 are MNHEY and SMNVEV (reference sequence). The length of the CDR3 is 16 residues. Unmatched junction bases numbered 2, after V lost 0 bases and J lost 2 bases. Written as DNA, the CDR3 is TGTGCCAGCAGTTTATCGGGACAGGGCGGCAATCAGCCCCAGCATTTT. Translating it yields CASSLSGQGGNQPQHF.

This clone was counted only a few times. The same CDR3 is also encoded by other DNA sequences in this sample. V gene TRBV2 combines with J gene TRBJ1-5; a possible D gene is TRBD1 (5 bases). Germline assignment: CDR1 SNHLY and CDR2 FYNNEI. V shed 5 bases and J shed 0 bases, with 8 bases lying between them. The CDR3 is 14 residues long. As DNA, the CDR3 is TGTGCCAGCAGTCGCGACAGTAGCAATCAGCCCCAGCATTTT. This gives the protein CASSRDSSNQPQHF.

The CDR3 region is CSTRGANTEAFF. The CDR3 DNA reads as TGCAGCACTCGGGGGGCGAACACTGAAGCTTTCTTT. This chain joins TRBV29-1 and TRBJ1-1; possible D gene TRBD1, 6 bases. The CDR3 extends over 12 amino acids. Trimming removed 8 bases at V and 1 base at J, with 11 bases between. The germline V gene has CDR1 SQVTM and CDR2 ANQGSEA. The full variable domain, its missing parts supplied by reference TRBV29-1 and TRBJ1-1, is SAVISQKPSRDICQRGTSLTIQCQVDSQVTMMFWYRQQPGQSLTLIATANQGSEATYESGFVIDKFPISRPNLTFSTLTVSNMSPEDSSIYLCSTRGANTEAFFGQGTRLTVV.

The chain recombines TRBV27 with TRBJ2-7; D perhaps matches TRBD1 (5 bases). The germline V and J ends were trimmed by 1 base and 3 bases, with 10 bases remaining between them. The CDR3 loop spans 14 amino acids. Germline CDR1 is MNHEY and CDR2 is SMNVEV (reference sequence). The CDR3 reads CASSLFGGHYEQYF. The CDR3 region has the DNA TGTGCCAGCAGTTTATTCGGCGGACACTACGAGCAGTACTTC.

The chain is built from TRBV2 and TRBJ2-1, with 8 bases aligning to TRBD2. Germline-derived CDR1 and CDR2 are SNHLY and FYNNEI. With V trimmed by 7 bases and J by 10 bases, 12 bases remained unmatched. The CDR3 consists of 14 residues. CDR3 nucleotides: TGTGCCAGCAAAGCCGGGACTAGTCAGCGGGAGCAGTTCTTC. It codes for CASKAGTSQREQFF.

The chain carries TRBV11-2 and TRBJ1-2; 8 nucleotides match TRBD1. Germline V CDR1 and CDR2: SGHAT, FQNNGV. CDR3 length: 13 amino acids. Losses at the gene ends were 11 bases for V and 2 bases for J; bases not matched to a gene: 7. CDR3 DNA: TGTGCCTCTGAGGACAGGGCGAACTATGGCTACACCTTC. The encoded protein is CASEDRANYGYTF.

With respect to this clone: The sample contains more than one DNA sequence encoding this CDR3. This chain connects TRBV27 to TRBJ2-7, with D uncertain. Germline values: CDR1 MNHEY, CDR2 SMNVEV (reference sequence). V was shortened by 6 bases and J by 1 base, with 10 bases between the two germline ends. The CDR3 has 13 amino acids. The CDR3 DNA follows: TGTGCCAGCAGCCTAGGGCTGTCCTACGAGCAGTACTTC. Protein: CASSLGLSYEQYF.

This clone was seen only a few times. The V gene is TRBV30, the J gene TRBJ1-2, with D tentatively TRBD1 (6 bases). This CDR3 contains 14 residues. Trimming removed 2 bases from V and 4 bases from J, with 14 bases in between. The germline gives CDR1 GTSNPN, CDR2 SVGIG (reference sequence). The CDR3 is CAWSRDRRAYGYTF. CDR3 in DNA: TGTGCCTGGAGTAGAGACAGGAGAGCCTATGGCTACACCTTC.

This clone was observed a handful of times. The chain links TRBV28 to TRBJ1-2, with D possibly matching TRBD1 (5 bases). Per germline, CDR1 MDHEN and CDR2 SYDVKM. The length of the CDR3 is 15 residues. Between the trimmed V and J ends, which lost 3 bases and 4 bases, there was a span of 15 bases. The CDR3 coding sequence is TGTGCCAGCAGTTTTGCCGGGTGGGGCAGCTATGGCTACACCTTC. Amino acid sequence: CASSFAGWGSYGYTF.

This clone was picked up one time. The chain links TRBV7-6 to TRBJ2-6; 7 nucleotides match TRBD2. The CDR3 consists of 19 residues. With 1 base clipped from V and 0 bases from J, the junction kept 9 bases outside the gene matches. Germline loops: CDR1 SGHVS, CDR2 FNYEAQ. In DNA form, the CDR3 reads TGTGCCAGCAGCTTAGGGAGGGCGGGAGCACTCTCTGGGGCCAACGTCCTGACTTTC. Protein sequence: CASSLGRAGALSGANVLTF. The full variable domain, with the rest looked up from reference TRBV7-6 and TRBJ2-6, is GAGVSQSPRYKVTKRGQDVALRCDPISGHVSLYWYRQALGQGPEFLTYFNYEAQQDKSGLPNDRFSAERPEGSISTLTIQRTEQRDSAMYRCASSLGRAGALSGANVLTFGAGSRLTVL.

This clone has a handful of counts. J is TRBJ1-2 and V is TRBV5-1; no definite D call. V lost 5 bases to trimming and J lost 3 bases, with 8 bases between them. The CDR3 runs 12 residues. Germline CDR1 is SGHRS and CDR2 is YFSETQ. The CDR3: CASRAGDYGYTF. The CDR3, as DNA: TGCGCCAGCAGGGCAGGAGACTATGGCTACACCTTC. Using reference TRBV5-1 and TRBJ1-2 for the parts outside the CDR3, the full variable domain is KAGVTQTPRYLIKTRGQQVTLSCSPISGHRSVSWYQQTPGQGLQFLFEYFSETQRNKGNFPGRFSGRQFSNSRSEMNVSTLELGDSALYLCASRAGDYGYTFGSGTRLTVV.

The chain recombines TRBV4-1 with TRBJ2-3; 15 bases agree with TRBD2. The germline V gene encodes CDR1 MGHRA and CDR2 YSYEKL. V shed 3 bases, J shed 3 bases, and the junction held 4 bases outside the gene matches. There are 17 residues in the CDR3. The CDR3 DNA reads as TGCGCCAGCAGCCAGGGACTAGCGGGAGGAAAAACAGATACGCAGTATTTT. Its translation: CASSQGLAGGKTDTQYF.

V and J are TRBV28 and TRBJ1-2; D perhaps matches TRBD1 (5 bases). The V gene lost 6 bases and the J gene lost 0 bases, with 5 bases spanning the gap. The CDR3 runs to 12 residues. Looked up from germline, CDR1 is MDHEN and CDR2 is SYDVKM. The CDR3 DNA sequence: TGTGCCAGCAGGGACACTAACTATGGCTACACCTTC. The encoded protein is CASRDTNYGYTF.

The chain combines TRBV27 with TRBJ2-1; D is possibly TRBD2 (6 bases). Germline V gene data show CDR1 as MNHEY and CDR2 as SMNVEV (reference sequence). The ends were cut back, 2 bases at V and 9 bases at J, with 20 bases in the middle. This CDR3 is 16 amino acids long. The CDR3 DNA reads as TGTGCCAGCAGTTTAAAGGGTCGGGAGCATCGCGGTGAGCAGTTCTTC. It codes for CASSLKGREHRGEQFF.

This chain connects TRBV5-1 to TRBJ2-2; D possibly matches TRBD1 or TRBD2 (6 bases each). The V gene's germline CDR1 is SGHRS and CDR2 YFSETQ. This CDR3 is built from 15 residues. Trimming shortened V by 5 bases and J by 2 bases, and 13 bases separated the two germline ends. CDR3 sequence (DNA): TGCGCCAGCAGTACGGGGGCTACAAACACCGGGGAGCTGTTTTTT. Translation gives CASSTGATNTGELFF.